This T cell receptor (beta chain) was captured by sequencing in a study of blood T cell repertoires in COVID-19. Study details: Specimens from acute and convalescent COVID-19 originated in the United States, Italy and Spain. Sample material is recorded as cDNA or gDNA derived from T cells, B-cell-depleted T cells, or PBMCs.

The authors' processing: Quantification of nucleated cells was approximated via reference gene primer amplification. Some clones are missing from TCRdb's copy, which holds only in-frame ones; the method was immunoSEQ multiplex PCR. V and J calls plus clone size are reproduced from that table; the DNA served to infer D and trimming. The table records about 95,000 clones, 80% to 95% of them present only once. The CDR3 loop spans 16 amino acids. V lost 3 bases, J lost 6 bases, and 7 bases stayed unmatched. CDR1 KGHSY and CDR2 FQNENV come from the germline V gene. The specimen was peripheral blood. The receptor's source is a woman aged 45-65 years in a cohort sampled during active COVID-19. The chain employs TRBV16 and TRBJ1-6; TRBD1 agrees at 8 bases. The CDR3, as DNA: TGTGCCAGCAGCCACCTACGGACAGGGCGTAATTCACCCCTCCACTTT. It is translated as CASSHLRTGRNSPLHF. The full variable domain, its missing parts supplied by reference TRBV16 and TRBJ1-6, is GEEVAQTPKHLVRGEGQKAKLYCAPIKGHSYVFWYQQVLKNEFKFLISFQNENVFDETGMPKERFSAKCLPNSPCSLEIQATKLEDSAVYFCASSHLRTGRNSPLHFGNGTRLTVT.